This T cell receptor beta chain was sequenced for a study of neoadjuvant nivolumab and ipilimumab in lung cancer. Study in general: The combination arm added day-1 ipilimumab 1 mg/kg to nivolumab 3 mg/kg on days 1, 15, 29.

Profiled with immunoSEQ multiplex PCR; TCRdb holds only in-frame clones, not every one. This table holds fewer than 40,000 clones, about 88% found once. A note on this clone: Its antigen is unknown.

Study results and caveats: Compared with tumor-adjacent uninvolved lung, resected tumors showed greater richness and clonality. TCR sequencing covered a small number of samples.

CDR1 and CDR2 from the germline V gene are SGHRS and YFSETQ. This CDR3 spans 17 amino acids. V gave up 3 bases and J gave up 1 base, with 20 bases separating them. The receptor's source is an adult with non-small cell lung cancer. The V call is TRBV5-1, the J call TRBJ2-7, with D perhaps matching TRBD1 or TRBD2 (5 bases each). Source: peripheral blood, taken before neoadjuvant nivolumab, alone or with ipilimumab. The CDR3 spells CASSSPKVGTASYEQYF. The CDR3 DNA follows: TGCGCCAGCAGCTCCCCTAAGGTCGGGACCGCGTCCTACGAGCAGTACTTC.